Below, one TCR beta chain is given with its context. It has no known antigen specificity. Qualities for individual bases were not recorded, and no much larger clone is one base off. The data derive from a study of beta chain features in type 1 diabetes (dated 2018 in TCRdb). Notes on the research overall: Mean age, gender distribution, total cell number and subset yield did not differ between patients and healthy donors. A total of roughly 98,000,000 sorted cells were examined across all samples, and a strong correlation was observed between cell number per subset and RNA yield. The study compared TCRB repertoires of sorted circulating CD4+ T cell subsets between recently diagnosed type 1 diabetes patients and matched healthy donors. Regulatory and stem cell-like memory subsets were obtained from only 8 patients and about 8 healthy donors, while naive and central memory subsets were obtained from all 30 or so donors.

All of the isolated RNA was reverse transcribed with the High Capacity cDNA Reverse Transcription Kit, so expressed TCRB transcripts were sequenced. Naive, central memory and regulatory T cell samples underwent deep immunoSEQ sequencing, averaging roughly 3.4 million total reads per sample. After sorted cells were lysed in RLT buffer, RNA was extracted with DNase-treated RNeasy Micro or Mini kits, with the choice depending on cell number. To prevent cross-contamination, every cell subset was processed on its own, while patient and healthy donor samples were processed together. Using the immunoSEQ multiplex PCR, TCRB sequences were amplified from cDNA into 87-bp fragments spanning the CDR3 region. Sequencing of the amplicons was performed on the Illumina HiSeq platform. The authors processed their data as follows. Synthetic template baselines were used to correct PCR bias computationally, reads within Hamming distance 2 were collapsed, and singletons that could not be merged were discarded. Reads were aligned to IMGT to assign V, D and J genes, CDR3 length, and insertions or deletions at six rearrangement sites. Within each subset, clonotype counts were normalized to the number of sorted cells before true diversity and Gini coefficients were calculated with the tcR R package. The overlap coefficient, calculated on TCRB nucleotide sequences, was used to quantify repertoire sharing. As a proxy for the pre-selection repertoire, out-of-frame TCRB sequences from naive cells were analyzed. TCRdb carries this immuneACCESS record with in-frame sequences only. Its versions omit some clonotypes, under half of them owing to an unresolved V gene in the studies checked, with the rest unexplained. D and trimming come from the DNA, and the V and J calls and clone size come from that table. The sample table lists 240,000 or so clones, about 15% of them with a count of one. The top ten clones comprise about 0.019% of the sample.

A single peripheral blood draw of around 120 mL on average was collected from each donor into heparinised tubes. A BD FACSAria II and a panel including CD45RO, CCR7, CD25, CD127, CD95 and CD27 were used to sort naive, central memory, regulatory and stem cell-like memory CD4+ T cells. Purity was above 95% for every sorted population. PBMCs were isolated right away by Lymphoprep density gradient centrifugation and were stained directly, without culture. So that batch effects would be minimized, each experiment stained and sorted samples in pairs, pairing one healthy donor with one patient. The CDR3 starts with the cysteine, ends with the phenylalanine, and has 17 residues. Here the CDR3 DNA is all that survives: 51 bases in frame from base 1. CDR1 and CDR2 are read off the germline V gene as SGHTA and FQGNSA. V and J are trimmed by 0 bases and 4 bases, and the gene matches miss 11 bases of the junction.

Results the study describes overall, beyond this receptor: HLA sub-analyses involved small numbers of individuals, so any influence of HLA type on TCRB rearrangement remained unresolved. A moderate but significant shortening of TCRB CDR3 length was observed in type 1 diabetes patients in all four CD4+ subsets. PCR might favor shorter templates, but patient and control samples were amplified and corrected together, so any skew would affect both groups equally. The naive, central memory and regulatory TCRB repertoires appeared to resemble one another more closely among patients than among healthy donors. At VDJ recombination sites, patients with type 1 diabetes made fewer insertions and deleted more nucleotides, a pattern implying thymic rearrangement abnormalities. Because cDNA rather than genomic DNA was sequenced, highly expressing activated cells could have been over-represented, although no difference in activation and CD3 levels was found between groups.

Sequenced: naive CD4+ T cells from blood. According to the study, the label for this sample's cell subset or site signals: true naive CD4+ T cells. The TCR originated in a man between 25 and 39 years old with type 1 diabetes. The rearrangement joined TRBV7-2 to TRBJ1-2, with 7 junctional bases fitting TRBD1. The bases read TGTGCCAGCAGCTTAGCCCCGGCGGCAGGGGGAGGCTATGGCTACACCTTC. Its coded protein is CASSLAPAAGGGYGYTF.